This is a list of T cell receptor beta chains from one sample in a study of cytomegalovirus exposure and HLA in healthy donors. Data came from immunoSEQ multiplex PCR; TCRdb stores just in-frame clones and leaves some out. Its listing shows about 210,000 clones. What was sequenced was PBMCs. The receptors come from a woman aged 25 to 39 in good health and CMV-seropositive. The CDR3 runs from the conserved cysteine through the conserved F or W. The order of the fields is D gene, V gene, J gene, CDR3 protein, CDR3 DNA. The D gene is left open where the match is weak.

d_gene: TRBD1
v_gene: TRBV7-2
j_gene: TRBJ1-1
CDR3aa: CASSFPGGTEAFF
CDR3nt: TGTGCCAGCAGCTTCCCAGGGGGTACTGAAGCTTTCTTT

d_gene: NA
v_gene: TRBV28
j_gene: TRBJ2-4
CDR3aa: CATDAGTVKNIQYF
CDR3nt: TGTGCCACCGACGCCGGGACTGTCAAAAACATTCAGTACTTC

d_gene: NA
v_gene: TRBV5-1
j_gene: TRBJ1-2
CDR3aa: CASSLGQIYGYTF
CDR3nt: TGCGCCAGCAGTTTAGGACAGATATATGGCTACACCTTC

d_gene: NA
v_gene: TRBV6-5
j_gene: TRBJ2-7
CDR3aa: CASSYAPMSGYEQYF
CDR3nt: TGTGCCAGCAGTTACGCCCCCATGAGCGGGTACGAGCAGTACTTC

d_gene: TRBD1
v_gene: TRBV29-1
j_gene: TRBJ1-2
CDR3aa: CSVITGTGAYGYTF
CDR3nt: TGCAGCGTTATTACCGGGACAGGGGCCTATGGCTACACCTTC

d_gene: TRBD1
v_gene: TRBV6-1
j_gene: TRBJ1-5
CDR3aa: CASTSDRASYQPQHF
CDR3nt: TGTGCCAGCACCTCCGACAGGGCCAGCTATCAGCCCCAGCATTTT

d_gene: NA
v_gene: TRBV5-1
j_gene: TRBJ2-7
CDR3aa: CASRRDTEYYEQYF
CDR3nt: TGCGCCAGCAGGAGGGACACAGAATACTACGAGCAGTACTTC

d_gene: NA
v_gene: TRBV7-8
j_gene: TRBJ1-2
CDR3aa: CASSLEGGRGYTF
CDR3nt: TGTGCCAGCAGCTTAGAGGGGGGGCGCGGCTACACCTTC

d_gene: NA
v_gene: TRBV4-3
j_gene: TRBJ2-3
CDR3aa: CASSPQGDTQYF
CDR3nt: TGCGCCAGCAGCCCGCAGGGTGATACGCAGTATTTT

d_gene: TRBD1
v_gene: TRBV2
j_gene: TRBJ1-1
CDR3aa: CASSAVRGSTEAFF
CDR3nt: TGTGCCAGCAGCGCCGTCAGGGGGAGCACTGAAGCTTTCTTT

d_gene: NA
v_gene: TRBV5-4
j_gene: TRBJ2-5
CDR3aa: CASSLVPAGVQETQYF
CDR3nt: TGTGCCAGCAGCTTGGTACCAGCGGGCGTCCAAGAGACCCAGTACTTC

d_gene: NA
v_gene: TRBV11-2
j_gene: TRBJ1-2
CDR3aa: CASSLRGNGYTF
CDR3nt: TGTGCCAGCAGCTTAAGGGGAAATGGCTACACCTTC

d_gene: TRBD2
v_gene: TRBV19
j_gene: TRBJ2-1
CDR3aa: CASSSLSSGGPHNEQFF
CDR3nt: TGTGCCAGTAGTAGCCTTTCTAGCGGGGGCCCCCATAATGAGCAGTTCTTC

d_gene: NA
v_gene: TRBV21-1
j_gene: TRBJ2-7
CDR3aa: CASSIPRPGSYEQYF
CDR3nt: TGTGCCAGCAGCATCCCTCGTCCGGGCTCCTACGAGCAGTACTTC

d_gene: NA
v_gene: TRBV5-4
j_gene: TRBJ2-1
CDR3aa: CASSATAQAYNEQFF
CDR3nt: TGTGCCAGCAGCGCCACCGCGCAGGCCTACAATGAGCAGTTCTTC

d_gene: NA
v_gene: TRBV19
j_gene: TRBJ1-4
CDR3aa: CASSTRGGDEKLFF
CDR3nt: TGTGCCAGTAGTACGAGGGGAGGTGATGAAAAACTGTTTTTT

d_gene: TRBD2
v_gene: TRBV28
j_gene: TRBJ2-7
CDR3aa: CASSLAGTSGRREQYF
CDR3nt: TGTGCCAGCAGTTTGGCGGGGACTAGCGGGAGACGCGAGCAGTACTTC

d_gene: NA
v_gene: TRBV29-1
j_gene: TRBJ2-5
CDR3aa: CSVEELGVQETQYF
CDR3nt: TGCAGCGTTGAAGAGCTGGGAGTTCAAGAGACCCAGTACTTC

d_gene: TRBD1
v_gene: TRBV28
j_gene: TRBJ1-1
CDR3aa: CASSQQGAEAFF
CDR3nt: TGTGCCAGCAGTCAACAGGGGGCTGAAGCTTTCTTT

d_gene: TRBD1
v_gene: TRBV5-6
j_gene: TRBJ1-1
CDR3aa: CASRRDRMNTEAFF
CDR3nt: TGTGCCAGCAGACGGGACAGGATGAACACTGAAGCTTTCTTT

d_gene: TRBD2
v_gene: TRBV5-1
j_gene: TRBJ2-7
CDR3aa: CASSRTSGTYEQYF
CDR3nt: TGCGCCAGCTCGCGGACTAGCGGAACCTACGAGCAGTACTTC

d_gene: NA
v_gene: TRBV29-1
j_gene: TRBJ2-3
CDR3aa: CSVGQATDTQYF
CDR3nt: TGCAGCGTTGGACAGGCAACAGATACGCAGTATTTT

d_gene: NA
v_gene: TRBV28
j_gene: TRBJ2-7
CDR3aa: CASSPKVEQYF
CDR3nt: TGTGCCAGCAGCCCTAAAGTGGAGCAGTACTTC

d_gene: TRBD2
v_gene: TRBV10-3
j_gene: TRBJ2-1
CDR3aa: CAISGGLARYNEQFF
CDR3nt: TGTGCCATCAGTGGGGGACTAGCGAGATACAATGAGCAGTTCTTC

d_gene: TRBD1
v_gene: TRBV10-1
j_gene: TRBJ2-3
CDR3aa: CASSDRGSDTQYF
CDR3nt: TGCGCCAGCAGCGACAGGGGGTCAGATACGCAGTATTTT

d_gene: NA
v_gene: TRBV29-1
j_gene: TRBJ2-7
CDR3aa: CSVLQGYEQYF
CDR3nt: TGCAGCGTGCTACAGGGCTACGAGCAGTACTTC

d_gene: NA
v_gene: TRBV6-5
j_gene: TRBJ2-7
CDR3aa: CASSYGGRVGGYEQYF
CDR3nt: TGTGCCAGCAGTTACGGTGGCAGGGTTGGGGGGTACGAGCAGTACTTC

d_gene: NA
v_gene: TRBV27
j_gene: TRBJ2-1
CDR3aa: CASSFSGGGQGGDEQFF
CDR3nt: TGTGCCAGCAGTTTCTCGGGGGGGGGACAGGGTGGCGATGAGCAGTTCTTC

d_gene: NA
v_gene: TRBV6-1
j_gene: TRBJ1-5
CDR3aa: CASIHRVGNQPQHF
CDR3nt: TGTGCCAGCATTCACAGGGTGGGCAATCAGCCCCAGCATTTT

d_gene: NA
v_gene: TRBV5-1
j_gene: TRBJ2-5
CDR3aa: CASSLTARGQETQYF
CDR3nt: TGCGCCAGCAGCTTGACAGCCCGGGGCCAAGAGACCCAGTACTTC

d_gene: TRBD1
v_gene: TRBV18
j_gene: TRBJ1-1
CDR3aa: CASSPPSLGQGGTEAFF
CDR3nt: TGTGCCAGCTCACCACCGTCCCTAGGACAGGGGGGCACTGAAGCTTTCTTT

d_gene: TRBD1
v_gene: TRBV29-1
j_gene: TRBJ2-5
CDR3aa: CSVAPGGRIGETQYF
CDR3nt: TGCAGCGTTGCACCAGGGGGAAGGATTGGGGAGACCCAGTACTTC

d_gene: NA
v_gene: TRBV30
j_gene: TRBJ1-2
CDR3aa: CAWSPVASRGYGYTF
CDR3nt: TGTGCCTGGAGTCCGGTGGCCTCCCGAGGCTATGGCTACACCTTC

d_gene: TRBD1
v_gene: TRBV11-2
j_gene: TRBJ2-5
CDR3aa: CASSTGTGGLLEETQYF
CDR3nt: TGTGCCAGCAGCACCGGGACAGGGGGTCTATTAGAAGAGACCCAGTACTTC

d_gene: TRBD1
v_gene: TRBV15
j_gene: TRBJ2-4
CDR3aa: CATRGAGGSKNIQYF
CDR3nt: TGTGCCACCAGGGGGGCAGGGGGAAGTAAAAACATTCAGTACTTC